The clone carrying this T cell receptor beta chain was picked up many times. Antigen specificity is unknown. The data belong to a study of T-cell reconstitution after alpha-beta-depleted transplantation in children. The CDR3 length is 15 residues. V was pared by 2 bases and J by 6 bases, with 8 bases of the junction left unmatched. Unique molecular identifiers featured in how the TCRbeta library was prepared. TCRdb re-analysed the PCR reads in MiXCR, keeping a single row per CDR3 protein. Among nearly 350,000 distinct CDR3 sequences listed, 15% to 20% were seen once. Study observations and caveats: Roughly two months post-transplant, alpha-beta T cells reportedly originated from several hundred graft clones that had expanded.

This clonotype was sampled from a male patient between 2 and 10 years old who had a stem cell transplant for acute lymphoblastic leukemia, so the T cells may come from the graft donor. The chain uses TRBV12-3 or TRBV12-4 and TRBJ2-3; 7 bases are a match to TRBD1. This specimen was PBMCs, mostly from graft donor cells, taken 360 days after TCRalphabeta/CD19-depleted stem cell transplant. The CDR3 DNA reads as TGTGCCAGCAGTTTATTAGGGGGCAGTCTCGATACGCAGTATTTT. Protein sequence: CASSLLGGSLDTQYF.